This T cell receptor beta chain was captured in a study of PD-1 blockade in classical Hodgkin lymphoma. In the study overall: Once every 2 weeks, patients received intravenous nivolumab at 3 mg/kg.

Regarding time point: cycle 4 day 1 (C4D1), after 6 weeks of nivolumab. In every patient, relapse followed autologous stem cell transplantation, while exposure to brentuximab vedotin differed. Points on this clone: Its specificity is unknown.

General observations from the study: Before treatment, complete responders showed about the same diversity as newly diagnosed patients. Underlying causes for the observed repertoire differences were not defined, possibly disease activity or prior therapy.

The CDR3 extends over 15 amino acids. J lost 7 bases, V lost 5 bases, and 9 bases had no gene match. CDR1 SGHTA and CDR2 FQGNSA come from the germline V gene. Profiling relied on immunoSEQ multiplex PCR, and the TCRdb table lists in-frame clones only, not all of them. This table has about 110,000 clones, over 85% appearing once. The sequence derives from a human donor with classical Hodgkin lymphoma. The V call is TRBV7-2, the J call TRBJ1-4, with 8 bases aligning to TRBD1. The sequenced sample was peripheral blood mononuclear cells (PBMCs), obtained before the fourth cycle of nivolumab. DNA of the CDR3: TGTGCCAGCAGCATAGACAGGGGCTCACGTGAAAAACTGTTTTTT. Encoded protein: CASSIDRGSREKLFF.